This T cell receptor beta chain came from a study of T cell responses to AZD1222 COVID-19 vaccine. Study information: Pooling covered second doses at about 4 or about 12 weeks. The study's findings and limits: Donors, mostly white British, included more females; clonal diversity was possibly underestimated. The peak T cell response came first, and repertoires were sampled only after it.

For this clone: Its antigen is currently unknown.

This CDR3 region has 17 residues. Germline values: CDR1 MGHRA, CDR2 YSYEKL. Trimming took off 2 bases at V and 1 base at J, with 15 bases between the two ends. Sequencing was performed with immunoSEQ multiplex PCR; in TCRdb, only in-frame clones are kept and a portion is missing. The table records about 150,000 clones, approximately 94% of them present only once. The chain combines TRBV4-1 with TRBJ2-1, with D unclear. The clonotype was recovered from an adult in good health. The sample in question was peripheral blood, obtained on day 0 of AZD1222 vaccination. For the CDR3, the DNA is TGCGCCAGCAGCCAACCTCCAGTTGCCGGGTCCTACAATGAGCAGTTCTTC. Protein product: CASSQPPVAGSYNEQFF.